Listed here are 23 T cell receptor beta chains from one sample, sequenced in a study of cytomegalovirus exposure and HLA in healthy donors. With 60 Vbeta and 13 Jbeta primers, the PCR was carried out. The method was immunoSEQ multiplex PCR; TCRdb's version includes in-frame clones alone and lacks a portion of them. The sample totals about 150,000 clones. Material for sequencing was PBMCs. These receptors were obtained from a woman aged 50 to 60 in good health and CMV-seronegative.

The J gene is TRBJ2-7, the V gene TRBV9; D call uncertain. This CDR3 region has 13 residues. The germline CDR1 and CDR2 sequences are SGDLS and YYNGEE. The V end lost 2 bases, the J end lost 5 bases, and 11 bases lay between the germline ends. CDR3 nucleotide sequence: TGTGCCAGCAGCGTGAGCCCACCGGACGAGCAGTACTTC. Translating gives CASSVSPPDEQYF.

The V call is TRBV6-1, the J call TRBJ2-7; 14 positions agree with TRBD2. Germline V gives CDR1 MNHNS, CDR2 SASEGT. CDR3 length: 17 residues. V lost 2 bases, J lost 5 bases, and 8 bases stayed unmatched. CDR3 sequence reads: CASSERGRLAGGHEQYF. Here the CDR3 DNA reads TGTGCCAGCAGTGAACGGGGGAGACTAGCGGGGGGGCACGAGCAGTACTTC.

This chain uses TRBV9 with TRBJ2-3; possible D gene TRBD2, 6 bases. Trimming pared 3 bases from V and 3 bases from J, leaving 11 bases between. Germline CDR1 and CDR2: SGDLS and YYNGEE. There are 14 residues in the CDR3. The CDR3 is CASSGYGSTDTQYF. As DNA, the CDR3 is TGTGCCAGCAGCGGTTACGGGAGTACAGATACGCAGTATTTT.

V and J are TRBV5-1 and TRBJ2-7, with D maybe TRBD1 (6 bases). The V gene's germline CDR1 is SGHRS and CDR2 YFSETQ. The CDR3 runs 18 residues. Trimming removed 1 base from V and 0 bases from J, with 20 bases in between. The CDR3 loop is CASSLQSTQTGFSYEQYF. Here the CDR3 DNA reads TGCGCCAGCAGCTTGCAATCGACCCAGACAGGTTTCTCCTACGAGCAGTACTTC.

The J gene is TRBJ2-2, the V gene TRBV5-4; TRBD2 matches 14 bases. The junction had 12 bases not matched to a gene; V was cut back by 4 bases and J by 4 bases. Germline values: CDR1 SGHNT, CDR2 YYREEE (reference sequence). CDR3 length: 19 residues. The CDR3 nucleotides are TGTGCCAGCAGCCTCCTAGGGACTAGCGGGAGTATGGGCACCGGGGAGCTGTTTTTT. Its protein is CASSLLGTSGSMGTGELFF.

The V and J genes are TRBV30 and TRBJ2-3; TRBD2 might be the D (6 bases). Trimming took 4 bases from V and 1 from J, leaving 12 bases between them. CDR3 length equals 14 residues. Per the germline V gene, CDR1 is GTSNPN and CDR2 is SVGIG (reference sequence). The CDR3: CAWNRGGGTDTQYF. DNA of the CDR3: TGTGCCTGGAACCGCGGCGGGGGCACAGATACGCAGTATTTT.

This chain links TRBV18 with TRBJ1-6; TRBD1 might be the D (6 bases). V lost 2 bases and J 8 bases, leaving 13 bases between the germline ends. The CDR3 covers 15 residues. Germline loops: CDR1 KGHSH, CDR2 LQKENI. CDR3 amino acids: CASSPGQNRYSPLHF. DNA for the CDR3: TGTGCCAGCTCACCAGGACAGAACCGGTATTCACCCCTCCACTTT.

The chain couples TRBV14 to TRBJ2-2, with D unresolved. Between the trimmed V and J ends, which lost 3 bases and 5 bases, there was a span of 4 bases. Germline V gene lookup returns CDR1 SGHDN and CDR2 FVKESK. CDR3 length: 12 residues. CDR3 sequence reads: CASSHETGELFF. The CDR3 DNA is TGTGCCAGCAGCCACGAGACCGGGGAGCTGTTTTTT.

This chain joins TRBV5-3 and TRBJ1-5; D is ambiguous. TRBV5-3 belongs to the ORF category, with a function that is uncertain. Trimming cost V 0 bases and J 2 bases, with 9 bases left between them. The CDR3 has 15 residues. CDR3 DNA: TGTGCCAGAAGCTTGGACCGACGGGGCAATCAGCCCCAGCATTTT. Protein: CARSLDRRGNQPQHF.

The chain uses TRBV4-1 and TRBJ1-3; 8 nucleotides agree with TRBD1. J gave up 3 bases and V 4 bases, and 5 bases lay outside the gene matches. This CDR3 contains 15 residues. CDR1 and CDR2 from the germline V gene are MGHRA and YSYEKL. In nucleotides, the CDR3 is TGCGCCAGCAGCCTCTGGACAGGGAGTGGAAACACCATATATTTT. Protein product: CASSLWTGSGNTIYF.

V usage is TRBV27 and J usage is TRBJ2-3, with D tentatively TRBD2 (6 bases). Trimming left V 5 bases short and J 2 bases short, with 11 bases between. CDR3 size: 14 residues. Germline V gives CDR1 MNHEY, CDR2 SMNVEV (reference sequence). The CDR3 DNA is TGTGCCAGCAGTATGGGACTCTTCACAGATACGCAGTATTTT. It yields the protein CASSMGLFTDTQYF.

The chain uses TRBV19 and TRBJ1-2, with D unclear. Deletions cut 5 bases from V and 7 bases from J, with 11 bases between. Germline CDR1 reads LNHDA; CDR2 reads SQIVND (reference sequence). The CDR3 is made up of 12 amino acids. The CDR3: CASSAQAVGYTF. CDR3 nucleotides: TGTGCCAGTAGTGCCCAGGCTGTTGGCTACACCTTC. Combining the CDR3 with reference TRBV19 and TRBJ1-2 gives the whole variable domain DGGITQSPKYLFRKEGQNVTLSCEQNLNHDAMYWYRQDPGQGLRLIYYSQIVNDFQKGDIAEGYSVSREKKESFPLTVTSAQKNPTAFYLCASSAQAVGYTFGSGTRLTVV.

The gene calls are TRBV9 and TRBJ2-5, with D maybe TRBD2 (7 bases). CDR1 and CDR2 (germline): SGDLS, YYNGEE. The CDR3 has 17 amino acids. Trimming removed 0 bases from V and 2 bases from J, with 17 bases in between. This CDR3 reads CASSVEGGRGQQETQYF. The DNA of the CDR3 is TGTGCCAGCAGCGTAGAAGGGGGGCGGGGGCAACAAGAGACCCAGTACTTC.

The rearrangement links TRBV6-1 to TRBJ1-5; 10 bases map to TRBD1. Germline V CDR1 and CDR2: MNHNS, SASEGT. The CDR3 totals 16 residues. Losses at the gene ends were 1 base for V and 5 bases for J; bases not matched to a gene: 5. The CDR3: CASSEEGGTGDQPQHF. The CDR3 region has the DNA TGTGCCAGCAGTGAAGAAGGGGGGACAGGGGATCAGCCCCAGCATTTT.

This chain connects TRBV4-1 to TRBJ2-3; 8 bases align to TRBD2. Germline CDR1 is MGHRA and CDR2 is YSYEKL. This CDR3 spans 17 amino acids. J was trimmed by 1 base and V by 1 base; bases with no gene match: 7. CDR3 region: CASSQASSGGGTDTQYF. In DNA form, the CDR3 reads TGCGCCAGCAGCCAAGCCTCGAGCGGGGGAGGCACAGATACGCAGTATTTT.

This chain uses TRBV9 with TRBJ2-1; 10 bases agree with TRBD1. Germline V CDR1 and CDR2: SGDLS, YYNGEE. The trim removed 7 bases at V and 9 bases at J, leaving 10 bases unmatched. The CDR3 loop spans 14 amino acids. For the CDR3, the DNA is TGTGCCAGCTCGTCGACAGGGGGCGGGGGTGAGCAGTTCTTC. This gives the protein CASSSTGGGGEQFF.

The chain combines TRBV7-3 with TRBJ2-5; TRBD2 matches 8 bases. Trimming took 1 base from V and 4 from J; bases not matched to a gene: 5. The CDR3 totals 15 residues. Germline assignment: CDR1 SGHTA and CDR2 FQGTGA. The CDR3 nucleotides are TGTGCCAGCAGCTTAAATGCGGGGGGCCGAGAGACCCAGTACTTC. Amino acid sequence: CASSLNAGGRETQYF. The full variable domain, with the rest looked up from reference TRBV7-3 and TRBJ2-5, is GAGVSQTPSNKVTEKGKYVELRCDPISGHTALYWYRQSLGQGPEFLIYFQGTGAADDSGLPNDRFFAVRPEGSVSTLKIQRTERGDSAVYLCASSLNAGGRETQYFGPGTRLLVL.

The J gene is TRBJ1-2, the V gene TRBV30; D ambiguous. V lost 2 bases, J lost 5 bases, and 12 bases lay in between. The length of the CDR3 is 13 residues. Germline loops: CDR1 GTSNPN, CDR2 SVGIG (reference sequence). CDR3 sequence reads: CAWSPSRLYGYTF. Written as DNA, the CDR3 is TGTGCCTGGAGTCCCTCTCGGTTGTATGGCTACACCTTC.

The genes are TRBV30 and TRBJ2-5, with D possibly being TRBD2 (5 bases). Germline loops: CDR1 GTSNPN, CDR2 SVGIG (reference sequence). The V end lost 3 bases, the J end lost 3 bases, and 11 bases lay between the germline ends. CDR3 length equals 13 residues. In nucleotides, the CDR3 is TGTGCCTGGAGGAAGGACGGGGAAGAGACCCAGTACTTC. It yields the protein CAWRKDGEETQYF. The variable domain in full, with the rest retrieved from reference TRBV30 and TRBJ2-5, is SQTIHQWPATLVQPVGSPLSLECTVEGTSNPNLYWYRQAAGRGLQLLFYSVGIGQISSEVPQNLSASRPQDRQFILSSKKLLLSDSGFYLCAWRKDGEETQYFGPGTRLLVL.

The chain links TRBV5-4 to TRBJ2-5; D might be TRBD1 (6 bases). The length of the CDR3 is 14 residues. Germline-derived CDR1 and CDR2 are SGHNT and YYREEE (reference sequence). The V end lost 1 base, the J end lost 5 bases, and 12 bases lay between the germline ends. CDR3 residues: CASSLNREGETQYF. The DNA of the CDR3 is TGTGCCAGCAGCTTGAACAGGGAAGGGGAGACCCAGTACTTC.

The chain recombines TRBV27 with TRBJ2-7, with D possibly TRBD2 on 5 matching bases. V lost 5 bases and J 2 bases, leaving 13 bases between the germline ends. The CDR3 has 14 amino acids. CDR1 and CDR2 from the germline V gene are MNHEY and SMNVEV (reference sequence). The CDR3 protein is CASSPGREAYEQYF. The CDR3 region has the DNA TGTGCCAGCAGTCCCGGACGGGAAGCCTACGAGCAGTACTTC.

The DNA of the CDR3 is TGTGCCAGCACCACCTCGGGAGCCCTTCGATCTGAGCAGTTCTTC. This encodes CASTTSGALRSEQFF. The chain has TRBV7-3 and TRBJ2-1, with D possibly TRBD2 on 6 matching bases. Between the trimmed V and J ends, which lost 7 bases and 9 bases, there was a span of 22 bases. The CDR3 has 15 residues. Germline CDR1 reads SGHTA; CDR2 reads FQGTGA.

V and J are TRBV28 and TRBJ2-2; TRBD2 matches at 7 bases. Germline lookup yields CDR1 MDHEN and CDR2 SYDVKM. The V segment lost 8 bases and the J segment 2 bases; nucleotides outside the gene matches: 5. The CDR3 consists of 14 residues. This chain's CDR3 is CASLERGNTGELFF. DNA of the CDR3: TGTGCCAGCTTAGAGCGGGGAAACACCGGGGAGCTGTTTTTT.